This is a list of T cell receptor beta chains from one sample in a study of T cells in Graves' hyperthyroidism and ophthalmopathy. TCRdb re-called the multiplex PCR reads with MiXCR, one entry per CDR3 protein. The sample carries approximately 95,000 distinct CDR3 sequences, roughly 40% recorded once. Sequenced input: peripheral blood or thyroid tissue (not recorded which). These receptors came from a woman under 40 with Graves' hyperthyroidism. The CDR3 runs from the conserved cysteine through the conserved F or W. A D gene is named only where the DNA matches it firmly. Only part of the rows carry a size: once, few, many, or a class if the clone is expanded.

size	V	D	length	J	DNA	CDR3
NA	TRBV14	TRBD1	14	TRBJ1-2	TGTGCCAGCAGTCAAGACCGGACAGGGAATGGCTACACCTTC	CASSQDRTGNGYTF
many	TRBV7-8	NA	16	TRBJ2-2	TGTGCCAGCAGCCCGGGACCGCTGGGCGGGACCGGGGAGCTGTTTTTT	CASSPGPLGGTGELFF
many	TRBV6-1	NA	15	TRBJ1-5	TGTGCCAGCAGTGTCCGTCAAGGTGGCAATCAGCCCCAGCATTTT	CASSVRQGGNQPQHF
NA	TRBV7-8	NA	14	TRBJ1-2	TGTGCCAGCAGCTTGGGGGGGGTCGGCTATGGCTACACCTTC	CASSLGGVGYGYTF
NA	TRBV7-6	TRBD2	16	TRBJ2-5	TGTGCCAGCAGCCTTCCGACTAGCGGGATAGAAGAGACCCAGTACTTC	CASSLPTSGIEETQYF
NA	TRBV12-3/TRBV12-4	TRBD1	13	TRBJ1-4	TGTGCCAGCAGTTTCGGACAGGGGGAAAAACTGTTTTTT	CASSFGQGEKLFF
NA	TRBV20-1	TRBD2	16	TRBJ2-5	TGCAGTGCTTCCCTGACTAGCGGGAGAAGGCGGGAGACCCAGTACTTC	CSASLTSGRRRETQYF
many	TRBV7-9	NA	14	TRBJ1-2	TGTGCCAGCAGCTTAAAGCGAGAGCCTTATGGCTACACCTTC	CASSLKREPYGYTF
many	TRBV5-1	NA	18	TRBJ1-6	TGCGCCAGCAGCTCCCGAATCTCCGGGACGGGCCGAAATTCACCCCTCCACTTT	CASSSRISGTGRNSPLHF
many	TRBV14	TRBD2	17	TRBJ2-7	TGTGCCAGCAGCCAATGGAAGGGGACTAGCGGGAGCCCCGAGCAGTACTTC	CASSQWKGTSGSPEQYF
NA	TRBV7-8	NA	17	TRBJ1-3	TGTGCCAGCAGTCTCCCCCGGGAGGCTCCCTCTGGAAACACCATATATTTT	CASSLPREAPSGNTIYF
NA	TRBV20-1	NA	13	TRBJ2-5	TGCAGTGCTACTCCGTTAGACAGGGAGACCCAGTACTTC	CSATPLDRETQYF
NA	TRBV7-3	NA	13	TRBJ2-1	TGTGCCAGCAGCCCCGGTGGGTACAATGAGCAGTTCTTC	CASSPGGYNEQFF
many	TRBV2	NA	11	TRBJ2-7	TGTGCCAGCAGTCAAAGCGACGAGCAGTACTTC	CASSQSDEQYF
NA	TRBV7-2	TRBD2	15	TRBJ2-3	TGTGCCAGCAGGCCTACAGGACTAGATGGAGATACGCAGTATTTT	CASRPTGLDGDTQYF
many	TRBV15	NA	17	TRBJ1-4	TGTGCCACCAGCAGAGATTTTATGAGGGCGGCTAATGAAAAACTGTTTTTT	CATSRDFMRAANEKLFF
NA	TRBV10-3	NA	13	TRBJ2-5	TGTGCCATCAGGGACTGGTACCAAGAGACCCAGTACTTC	CAIRDWYQETQYF
many	TRBV12-3/TRBV12-4	NA	12	TRBJ1-2	TGTGCCAGCAGTGGACGTGGCTATGGCTACACCTTC	CASSGRGYGYTF